The 27 T cell receptor beta chains given below trace back to one sample, sequenced in a study of shared clonotypes between healthy human individuals. TCRdb's table, derived via immunoSEQ multiplex PCR, lists solely in-frame clones and lacks some. The table shows millions of clones, with around 95% occurring only once. The sequencing input was naive CD4+ T cells sorted from blood. Subset: CD45RA+ positively selected. All receptors derive from a man younger than 30 in good health.

This clone was detected once. The chain combines TRBV25-1 with TRBJ1-6, with D tentatively TRBD1 (5 bases). V shed 1 base and J shed 7 bases, with 8 bases lying between them. Per the germline V gene, CDR1 is MGHDK and CDR2 is SYGVNS. The CDR3 has 14 residues. CDR3 nucleotide sequence: TGTGCCAGCAGTGAATCCGGGGGGAATTCACCCCTCCACTTT. Amino acid sequence: CASSESGGNSPLHF.

To note about this clone: At the DNA level, this CDR3 is encoded by other sequences in the same sample as well. The chain is built from TRBV9 and TRBJ1-3, with a possible D match to TRBD1 (5 bases). The CDR3 runs to 14 residues. The germline gives CDR1 SGDLS, CDR2 YYNGEE. Trimming stripped 0 bases from V and 8 bases from J, with 12 bases between. The CDR3 DNA reads TGTGCCAGCAGCGTAGTGCCAGGAGGGGACACCATATATTTT. Translation: CASSVVPGGDTIYF.

The rearrangement joins TRBV6-5 to TRBJ2-2; D is possibly TRBD1 (6 bases). Germline CDR1 and CDR2: MNHEY and SVGAGI. The CDR3 is made up of 15 amino acids. V was cut by 5 bases and J by 1 base, with 11 bases left in between. CDR3 sequence reads: CASSKRQENTGELFF. CDR3 in DNA: TGTGCCAGCAGTAAACGACAGGAGAACACCGGGGAGCTGTTTTTT.

This chain connects TRBV7-2 to TRBJ2-3, with D possibly TRBD2 on 6 matching bases. Deletions cut 1 base from V and 6 bases from J, with 11 bases between. The CDR3 loop spans 14 amino acids. Germline V gene sequence: CDR1 SGHTA, CDR2 FQGNSA. The CDR3 DNA follows: TGTGCCAGCAGCTTAGGACTAGTCCCCGATACGCAGTATTTT. It codes for CASSLGLVPDTQYF.

This chain uses TRBV7-9 with TRBJ2-7, with D unclear. The CDR3 length is 13 residues. V gave up 6 bases and J gave up 2 bases, with 11 bases separating them. Germline values: CDR1 SEHNR, CDR2 FQNEAQ (reference sequence). This chain's CDR3 is CASSSWQTYEQYF. The CDR3 DNA reads as TGTGCCAGCAGTTCCTGGCAGACCTACGAGCAGTACTTC.

This rearrangement joins TRBV27 to TRBJ2-5, with D possibly being TRBD1 (6 bases). The CDR3 extends over 16 amino acids. CDR1 and CDR2 from the germline V gene are MNHEY and SMNVEV (reference sequence). V lost 1 base and J lost 5, with 17 bases in between. CDR3 in DNA: TGTGCCAGCAGTTTATTTGGATCAGGGGTGGGCGAGACCCAGTACTTC. The encoded protein is CASSLFGSGVGETQYF.

The genes are TRBV6-5 and TRBJ1-4, with TRBD1 as a possible D gene (5 bases). The CDR3 runs to 14 residues. V was shortened by 4 bases and J by 2 bases, with 8 bases between the two germline ends. Germline V gene lookup returns CDR1 MNHEY and CDR2 SVGAGI. Written as DNA, the CDR3 is TGTGCCAGCAGTTGGGGACGGACTAATGAAAAACTGTTTTTT. Amino acids: CASSWGRTNEKLFF.

The V gene is TRBV28, the J gene TRBJ2-3, with a weak D call TRBD1 (5 bases). The CDR3 runs to 15 residues. Trimming removed 8 bases at V and 0 bases at J, with 15 bases between. From germline, CDR1 is MDHEN and CDR2 SYDVKM. The CDR3 DNA sequence: TGTGCCAGCGGGCGTGACAGACCTAGCACAGATACGCAGTATTTT. Its protein is CASGRDRPSTDTQYF.

The CDR3 here is CASSEGTGGMEKLFF. Here the CDR3 DNA reads TGTGCCAGCAGTGAGGGGACAGGGGGTATGGAAAAACTGTTTTTT. The rearrangement uses TRBV2 and TRBJ1-4, with 11 nucleotides matching TRBD1. With V trimmed by 3 bases and J by 8 bases, 5 bases remained unmatched. Germline values: CDR1 SNHLY, CDR2 FYNNEI. This CDR3 has 15 amino acids.

Notes on this clone: The same CDR3 also results from other DNA sequences found in this sample. V usage is TRBV6-5 and J usage is TRBJ2-3; unclear D gene. The CDR3 loop spans 11 amino acids. The ends were cut back, 8 bases at V and 6 bases at J, with 9 bases in the middle. CDR1 MNHEY and CDR2 SVGAGI come from the germline V gene. CDR3: CASGRGDTQYF. The DNA for the CDR3 is TGTGCCAGCGGTCGAGGCGATACGCAGTATTTT.

V gene TRBV7-9 combines with J gene TRBJ2-5; 9 bases are a match to TRBD2. Trimming at V came to 5 bases and at J to 5 bases, leaving 9 bases not matched to a gene. The CDR3 consists of 15 residues. Per the germline V gene, CDR1 is SEHNR and CDR2 is FQNEAQ (reference sequence). The CDR3 reads CASSLAGTSKETQYF. The CDR3 DNA sequence: TGTGCCAGCAGCCTTGCCGGGACTAGCAAGGAGACCCAGTACTTC.

DNA for the CDR3: TGTGCCAGCAGCTTAGACCAATGGAAGGGTGGAAACACCATATATTTT. This translates into CASSLDQWKGGNTIYF. The J gene is TRBJ1-3, the V gene TRBV7-8; no definite D call. Germline V gives CDR1 SGHVS, CDR2 FQNEAQ. V was clipped by 1 base and J by 3 bases, with 13 bases between them. This CDR3 is 16 amino acids long.

In regard to this clone: Within the sample, other DNA sequences also encode this same CDR3. V and J are TRBV19 and TRBJ1-2; 7 bases are shared with TRBD1. This CDR3 region has 13 residues. V gave up 5 bases and J gave up 2 bases; unmatched junction bases: 2. CDR1 LNHDA and CDR2 SQIVND come from the germline V gene (reference sequence). CDR3 in DNA: TGTGCCAGTAGTCGGGACAGAAACTATGGCTACACCTTC. It is translated as CASSRDRNYGYTF.

The chain uses TRBV6-6 and TRBJ2-7, with 8 nucleotides matching TRBD1. Germline V lookup: CDR1 MNHNY, CDR2 SVGAGI (reference sequence). The trim removed 5 bases at V and 4 bases at J, leaving 7 bases unmatched. The CDR3 runs 14 residues. CDR3 residues: CASSNRQGAYEQYF. CDR3 sequence (DNA): TGTGCCAGCAGTAATCGCCAGGGGGCTTACGAGCAGTACTTC.

The rearrangement uses TRBV7-6 and TRBJ1-2, with TRBD1 identical over 8 bases. After removal of 8 bases from V and 1 base from J, the junction contained 6 bases not matched to a gene. From germline, CDR1 is SGHVS and CDR2 FNYEAQ. The CDR3 contains 14 residues. The CDR3 is CASGQTGGNYGYTF. CDR3 DNA sequence: TGTGCCAGCGGCCAAACAGGGGGTAACTATGGCTACACCTTC.

CDR3 nucleotide sequence: TGTGCCAGCAGTCCGGCGGGACTAGCGGGGCCAAGCTCCTACAATGAGCAGTTCTTC. Its protein is CASSPAGLAGPSSYNEQFF. The rearrangement uses TRBV27 and TRBJ2-1; 13 bases are shared with TRBD2. Germline CDR1 and CDR2: MNHEY and SMNVEV (reference sequence). There are 19 residues in the CDR3. The trim removed 5 bases at V and 0 bases at J, leaving 10 bases unmatched.

The chain combines TRBV9 with TRBJ2-2; 8 nucleotides agree with TRBD2. V trimming: 0 bases; J trimming: 5 bases; junction bases outside the gene matches: 6. From germline, CDR1 is SGDLS and CDR2 YYNGEE. The CDR3 covers 16 residues. The CDR3 region has the DNA TGTGCCAGCAGCGTAGCCGGGACTAGTATGACCGGGGAGCTGTTTTTT. Its protein is CASSVAGTSMTGELFF.

This chain links TRBV11-2 with TRBJ2-1; weak D call: TRBD2 (7 bases). The CDR3 consists of 15 residues. The V end was cut by 1 base, the J end by 8 bases, with 15 bases between. Germline lookup yields CDR1 SGHAT and CDR2 FQNNGV. The CDR3 DNA sequence: TGTGCCAGCAGCTTAGTTTTCGGGGGGCGGGATGAGCAGTTCTTC. Translating it yields CASSLVFGGRDEQFF. The entire variable domain, with the rest obtained from reference TRBV11-2 and TRBJ2-1, is as follows: EAGVAQSPRYKIIEKRQSVAFWCNPISGHATLYWYQQILGQGPKLLIQFQNNGVVDDSQLPKDRFSAERLKGVDSTLKIQPAKLEDSAVYLCASSLVFGGRDEQFFGPGTRLTVL.

This clone was detected only once. The V and J genes are TRBV29-1 and TRBJ1-1; 9 nucleotides match TRBD1. This CDR3 is 16 amino acids long. Germline CDR1 and CDR2: SQVTM and ANQGSEA. Losses at the gene ends were 3 bases for V and 3 bases for J; bases not matched to a gene: 11. CDR3: CSVDKGQGLRYTEAFF. The CDR3 nucleotides read TGCAGCGTTGATAAGGGACAGGGCCTAAGGTACACTGAAGCTTTCTTT.

Note on this clone: The sample carries other DNA sequences with the same CDR3. The chain joins TRBV10-3 to TRBJ1-2; perhaps TRBD1 as D (5 bases). CDR3 length: 13 amino acids. V gave up 2 bases and J gave up 2 bases, with 6 bases separating them. Germline CDR1 is ENHRY and CDR2 is SYGVKD. CDR3 DNA: TGTGCCATCAGTGAGGGGACGAACTATGGCTACACCTTC. Residues: CAISEGTNYGYTF.

V is TRBV5-1 and J is TRBJ2-1; 8 bases fit TRBD1. The V segment lost 4 bases and the J segment 0 bases; nucleotides outside the gene matches: 6. Germline values: CDR1 SGHRS, CDR2 YFSETQ. This CDR3 contains 16 residues. The CDR3 region has the DNA TGCGCCAGCAGCCGACAGGGGTCGAGCTCCTACAATGAGCAGTTCTTC. It encodes CASSRQGSSSYNEQFF.

The V call is TRBV5-1, the J call TRBJ2-5, with D tentatively TRBD1 or TRBD2 (5 bases each). Deletions cut 0 bases from V and 5 bases from J, with 11 bases between. The CDR3 length is 14 residues. CDR1 is SGHRS and CDR2 is YFSETQ in the germline V gene. CDR3 protein: CASSLATGTETQYF. CDR3 coding DNA: TGCGCCAGCAGCTTGGCAACCGGGACGGAGACCCAGTACTTC.

The rearrangement links TRBV9 to TRBJ1-4; TRBD1 is a possible D gene (5 bases). The germline V gene has CDR1 SGDLS and CDR2 YYNGEE. CDR3 size: 16 residues. V shed 0 bases and J shed 7 bases, with 16 bases lying between them. The CDR3 is CASSVDDRLAPEKLFF. CDR3 nucleotides: TGTGCCAGCAGCGTAGATGACAGACTAGCGCCTGAAAAACTGTTTTTT.

V and J are TRBV28 and TRBJ2-3; D may correspond to TRBD1 or TRBD2 (5 bases each). Between the trimmed V and J ends, which lost 3 bases and 2 bases, there was a span of 12 bases. Germline V lookup: CDR1 MDHEN, CDR2 SYDVKM. The CDR3 has 15 residues. CDR3 sequence: CASSLGRTYTDTQYF. The CDR3 nucleotides read TGTGCCAGCAGTTTGGGGCGGACTTACACAGATACGCAGTATTTT.

The chain recombines TRBV21-1 with TRBJ2-2; the D segment call TRBD1 is taken from the table without a DNA check. TRBV21-1 has pseudogene status. The CDR3 loop spans 15 amino acids. CDR3 nucleotide sequence: TGTGCCAGTGGCGAACAGGTCCCGAACACCGGGGAGCTGTTTTTT. This translates into CASGEQVPNTGELFF.

With respect to this clone: A read error may produce the germline difference seen at one junction end. This sample also contains other DNA sequences that code for the same CDR3. The CDR3 region is CASSPASYEQYF. CDR3 DNA: TGTGCCAGCTCCCCTGCGAGCTACGAGCAGTACTTT. The chain couples TRBV18 to TRBJ2-7; D is uncertain. Germline V CDR1 and CDR2: KGHSH, LQKENI. This CDR3 has 12 residues.

Comment on this clone: Other DNA sequences from this sample encode an identical CDR3 as well. V and J are TRBV18 and TRBJ1-1; D may be TRBD1 (6 bases). Germline lookup yields CDR1 KGHSH and CDR2 LQKENI. This CDR3 region has 13 residues. V lost 3 bases and J lost 5, with 10 bases in between. The chain's CDR3 is CASSPNDRTEAFF. The CDR3 nucleotides are TGTGCCAGCTCACCTAATGACAGGACTGAAGCTTTCTTT. Variable domain in full (rest from reference TRBV18 and TRBJ1-1): NAGVMQNPRHLVRRRGQEARLRCSPMKGHSHVYWYRQLPEEGLKFMVYLQKENIIDESGMPKERFSAEFPKEGPSILRIQQVVRGDSAAYFCASSPNDRTEAFFGQGTRLTVV.